This TCR beta chain was documented in a study of PD-1 blockade in classical Hodgkin lymphoma. Study overall: Nivolumab 3 mg/kg was given intravenously every 2 weeks.

Germline CDR1 reads SGHTA; CDR2 reads FQGNSA. The CDR3 has 16 amino acids. The V end was cut by 1 base, the J end by 7 bases, with 16 bases between. Sample time point: cycle 4 day 1 (C4D1), after five to seven weeks of nivolumab. Every patient was affected by relapse after autologous stem cell transplantation, while exposure to brentuximab vedotin was not uniform. Remarks on this clone: Its antigen is undetermined.

The data were produced by immunoSEQ multiplex PCR, yet TCRdb's version contains in-frame clones alone and is incomplete. The repertoire has roughly 27,000 clones, around 72% of them found once; the top ten carry approximately 3.6%. Study results and limitations: It was CD4+ TCR diversity, not CD8+, that rose significantly by C4D1. Whoever responded completely had baseline diversity much like that seen in newly diagnosed patients. Nothing has yet pinned down what causes the repertoire differences, possibly disease activity or prior therapy.

The gene calls are TRBV7-2 and TRBJ2-2; D is perhaps TRBD1 or TRBD2 (5 bases each). This receptor was obtained from a human donor with classical Hodgkin lymphoma. Material: peripheral blood mononuclear cells (PBMCs), obtained before the fourth cycle of nivolumab. Here the CDR3 DNA reads TGTGCCAGCAGCTTAGGGGACCGGGGCAGGGTCGGGGAGCTGTTTTTT. It encodes CASSLGDRGRVGELFF.